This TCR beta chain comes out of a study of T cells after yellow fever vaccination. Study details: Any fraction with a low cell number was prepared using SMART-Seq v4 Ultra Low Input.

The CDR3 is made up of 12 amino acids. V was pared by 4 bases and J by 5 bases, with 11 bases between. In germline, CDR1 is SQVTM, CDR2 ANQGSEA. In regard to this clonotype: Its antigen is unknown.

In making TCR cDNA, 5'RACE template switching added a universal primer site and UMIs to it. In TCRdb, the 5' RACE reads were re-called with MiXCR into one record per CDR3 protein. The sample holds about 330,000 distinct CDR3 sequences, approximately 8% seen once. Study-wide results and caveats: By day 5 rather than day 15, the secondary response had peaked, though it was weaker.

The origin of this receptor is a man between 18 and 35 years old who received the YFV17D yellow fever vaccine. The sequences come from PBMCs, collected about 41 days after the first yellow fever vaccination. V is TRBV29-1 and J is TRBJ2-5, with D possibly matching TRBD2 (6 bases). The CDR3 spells CSVGLVGETQYF. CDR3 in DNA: TGCAGCGTTGGACTAGTTGGGGAGACCCAGTACTTC. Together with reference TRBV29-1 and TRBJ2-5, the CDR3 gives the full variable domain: SAVISQKPSRDICQRGTSLTIQCQVDSQVTMMFWYRQQPGQSLTLIATANQGSEATYESGFVIDKFPISRPNLTFSTLTVSNMSPEDSSIYLCSVGLVGETQYFGPGTRLLVL.